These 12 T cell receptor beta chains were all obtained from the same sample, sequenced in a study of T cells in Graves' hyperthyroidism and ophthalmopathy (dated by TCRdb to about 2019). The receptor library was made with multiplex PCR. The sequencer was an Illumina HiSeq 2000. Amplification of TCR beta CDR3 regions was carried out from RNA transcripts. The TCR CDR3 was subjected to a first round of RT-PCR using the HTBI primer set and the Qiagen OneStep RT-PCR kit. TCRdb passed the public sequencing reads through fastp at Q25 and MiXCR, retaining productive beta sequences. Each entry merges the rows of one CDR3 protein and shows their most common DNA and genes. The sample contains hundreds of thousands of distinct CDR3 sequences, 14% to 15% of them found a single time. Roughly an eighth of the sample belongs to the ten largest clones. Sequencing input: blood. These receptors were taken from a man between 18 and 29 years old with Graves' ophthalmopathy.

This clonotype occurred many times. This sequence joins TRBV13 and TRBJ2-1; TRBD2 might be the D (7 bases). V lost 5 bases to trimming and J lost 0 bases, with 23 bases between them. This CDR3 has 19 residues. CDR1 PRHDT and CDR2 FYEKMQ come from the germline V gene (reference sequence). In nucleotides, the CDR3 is TGTGCCAGCAGCCACCACCGACTATCGGGGGGCCGCTCCTACAATGAGCAGTTCTTC. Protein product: CASSHHRLSGGRSYNEQFF. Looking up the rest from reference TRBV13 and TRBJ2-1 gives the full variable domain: AAGVIQSPRHLIKEKRETATLKCYPIPRHDTVYWYQQGPGQDPQFLISFYEKMQSDKGSIPDRFSAQQFSDYHSELNMSSLELGDSALYFCASSHHRLSGGRSYNEQFFGPGTRLTVL.

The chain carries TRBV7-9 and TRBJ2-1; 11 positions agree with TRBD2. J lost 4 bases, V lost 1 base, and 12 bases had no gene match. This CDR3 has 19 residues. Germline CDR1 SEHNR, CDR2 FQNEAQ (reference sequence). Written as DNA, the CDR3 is TGTGCCAGCAGCTTAGTTGGGACTAGCGGCCACACAAGATACAATGAGCAGTTCTTC. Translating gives CASSLVGTSGHTRYNEQFF.

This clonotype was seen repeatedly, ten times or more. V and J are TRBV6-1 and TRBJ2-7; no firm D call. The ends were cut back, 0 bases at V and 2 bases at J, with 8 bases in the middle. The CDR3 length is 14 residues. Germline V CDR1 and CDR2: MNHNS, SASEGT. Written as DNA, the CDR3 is TGTGCCAGCAGTGAAGCGACACCCACCTACGAGCAGTACTTC. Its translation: CASSEATPTYEQYF.

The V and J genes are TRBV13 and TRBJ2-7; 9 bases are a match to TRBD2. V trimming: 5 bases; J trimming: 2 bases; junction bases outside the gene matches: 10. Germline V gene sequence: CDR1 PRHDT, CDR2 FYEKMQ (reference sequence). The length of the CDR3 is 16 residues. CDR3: CASSPPPASGTYEQYF. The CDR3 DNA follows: TGTGCCAGCAGCCCCCCCCCGGCTAGCGGGACCTACGAGCAGTACTTC.

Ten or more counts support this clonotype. CDR3 amino acids: CASLWASSYEQYF. CDR3 DNA: TGTGCCAGCTTATGGGCGAGCTCCTACGAGCAGTACTTC. J is TRBJ2-7 and V is TRBV6-1; D gene ambiguous. The CDR3 has 13 residues. V was trimmed by 8 bases and J by 0 bases, leaving 11 bases between them. CDR1 MNHNS and CDR2 SASEGT come from the germline V gene.

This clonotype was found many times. CDR3 amino acids: CSARELGTTQFF. In nucleotides, the CDR3 is TGCAGTGCTAGAGAGTTGGGGACTACGCAGTTCTTC. The rearrangement links TRBV20-1 to TRBJ2-1; 7 nucleotides align to TRBD2. J lost 12 bases, V lost 0 bases, and 5 bases had no gene match. The germline V gene encodes CDR1 DFQATT and CDR2 SNEGSKA (reference sequence). The CDR3 has 12 residues.

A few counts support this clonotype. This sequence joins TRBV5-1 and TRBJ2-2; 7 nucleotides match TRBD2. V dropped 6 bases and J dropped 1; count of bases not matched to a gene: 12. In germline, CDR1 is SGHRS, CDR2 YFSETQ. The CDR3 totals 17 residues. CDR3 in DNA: TGCGCCAGCACCCGGGTGTTAGCGGGTTTGAACACCGGGGAGCTGTTTTTT. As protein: CASTRVLAGLNTGELFF. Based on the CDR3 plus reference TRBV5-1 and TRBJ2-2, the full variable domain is KAGVTQTPRYLIKTRGQQVTLSCSPISGHRSVSWYQQTPGQGLQFLFEYFSETQRNKGNFPGRFSGRQFSNSRSEMNVSTLELGDSALYLCASTRVLAGLNTGELFFGEGSRLTVL.

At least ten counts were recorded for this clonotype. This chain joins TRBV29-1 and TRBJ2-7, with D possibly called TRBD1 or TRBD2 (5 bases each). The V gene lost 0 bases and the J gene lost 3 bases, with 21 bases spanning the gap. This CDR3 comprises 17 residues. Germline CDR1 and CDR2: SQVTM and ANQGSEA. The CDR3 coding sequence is TGCAGCGTTGAAGATCCCACCACGGGGATGGGGCGCTACGAGCAGTACTTC. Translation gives CSVEDPTTGMGRYEQYF.

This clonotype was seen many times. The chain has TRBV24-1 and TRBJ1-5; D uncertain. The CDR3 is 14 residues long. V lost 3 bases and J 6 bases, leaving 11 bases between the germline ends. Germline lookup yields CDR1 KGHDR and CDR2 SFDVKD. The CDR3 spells CATSDPGAGQPQHF. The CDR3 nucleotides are TGTGCCACCAGTGATCCGGGAGCCGGTCAGCCCCAGCATTTT.

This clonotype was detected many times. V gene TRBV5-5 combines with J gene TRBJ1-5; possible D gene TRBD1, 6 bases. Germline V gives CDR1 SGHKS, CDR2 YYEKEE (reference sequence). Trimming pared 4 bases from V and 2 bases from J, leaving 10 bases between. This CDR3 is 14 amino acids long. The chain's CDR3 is CASSHRAGNQPQHF. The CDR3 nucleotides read TGTGCCAGCAGCCACAGGGCTGGCAATCAGCCCCAGCATTTT.

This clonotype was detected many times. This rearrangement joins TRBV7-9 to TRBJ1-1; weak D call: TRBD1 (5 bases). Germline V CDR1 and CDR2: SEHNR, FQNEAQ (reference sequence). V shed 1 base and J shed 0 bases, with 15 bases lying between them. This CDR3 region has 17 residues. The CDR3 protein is CASSLGSGTQMNTEAFF. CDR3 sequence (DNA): TGTGCCAGCAGCTTAGGATCAGGGACGCAAATGAACACTGAAGCTTTCTTT.

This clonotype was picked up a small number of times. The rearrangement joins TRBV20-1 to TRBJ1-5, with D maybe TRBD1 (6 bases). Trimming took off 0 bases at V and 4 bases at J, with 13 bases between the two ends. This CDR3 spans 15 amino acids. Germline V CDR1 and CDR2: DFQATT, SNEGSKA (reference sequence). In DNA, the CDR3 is TGCAGTGCTAGAGAGGTGGCACAGGGTAATCAGCCCCAGCATTTT. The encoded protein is CSAREVAQGNQPQHF.